The entry that follows covers one T cell receptor (beta chain) sequence. The source of the sample is a study of T-cell memory formation after mild COVID-19. The CDR3 has 13 residues. Trimming removed 7 bases from V and 7 bases from J; junction bases left unmatched: 8. CDR1 MDHEN and CDR2 SYDVKM come from the germline V gene. TCRdb analysed the 5' RACE reads with MiXCR anew, one entry per CDR3 protein. The sample holds 310,000 or so distinct CDR3 sequences, more than 15% seen once. Specimen: PBMCs or a T cell subset sorted from them (not recorded which). The J gene is TRBJ1-1, the V gene TRBV28; 8 bases align to TRBD1. The receptor was isolated from a man aged 18 to 30 who had mild COVID-19 (a few samples of this study predate the infection). Cell type and time point are not known. The DNA for the CDR3 is TGTGCCAGCAACGCCGGACAGGGCGGTGAAGCTTTCTTT. Amino acid sequence: CASNAGQGGEAFF. Filled out from reference TRBV28 and TRBJ1-1, the complete variable domain reads DVKVTQSSRYLVKRTGEKVFLECVQDMDHENMFWYRQDPGLGLRLIYFSYDVKMKEKGDIPEGYSVSREKKERFSLILESASTNQTSMYLCASNAGQGGEAFFGQGTRLTVV.